This is a list of T cell receptor beta chains from one sample in a study of radiotherapy plus CTLA-4 blockade in lung cancer. TCRdb's table, derived via immunoSEQ multiplex PCR, lists solely in-frame clones and lacks some. The data show about 100,000 clones, with roughly 80% seen just once and roughly 0.84% held by the top ten. The input for sequencing was peripheral blood, taken from a patient treated with radiotherapy plus ipilimumab. Receptor source: a human donor with non-small cell lung cancer who had stable disease on radiotherapy plus ipilimumab. The CDR3 runs from the conserved cysteine through the conserved F or W. Fields, in order: clone size, J gene, D gene, V gene, CDR3 DNA, CDR3 protein. The D gene is left open where the match is weak. Only part of the rows carry a size: once, few, many, or a class if the clone is expanded.

size: NA
J: TRBJ2-5
D: TRBD1
V: TRBV19
DNA: TGTGCCAGTAGTCCGCGGACAGGCGGAAGGGAGACCCAGTACTTC
CDR3: CASSPRTGGRETQYF

size: NA
J: TRBJ1-4
D: TRBD1
V: TRBV13
DNA: TGTGCCAGCAGCCCCCGGACAGGGCGAGAAAAACTGTTTTTT
CDR3: CASSPRTGREKLFF

size: NA
J: TRBJ2-3
D: NA
V: TRBV7-2
DNA: TGTGCCAGCAGCCCACTTGCGGGGGCCCCTGATACGCAGTATTTT
CDR3: CASSPLAGAPDTQYF

size: NA
J: TRBJ1-2
D: NA
V: TRBV15
DNA: TGTGCCACCAGCAGAGGAAATTCAGGCAGGGTCTATGGCTACACCTTC
CDR3: CATSRGNSGRVYGYTF

size: NA
J: TRBJ2-7
D: NA
V: TRBV28
DNA: TGTGCCAGCAGTTTTCTTAAGGGCTTTTCAAGGTACGAGCAGTACTTC
CDR3: CASSFLKGFSRYEQYF

size: few
J: TRBJ2-7
D: NA
V: TRBV9
DNA: TGTGCCAGCAGCGTTGGGGGGGCATATAGCGAGCAGTACTTC
CDR3: CASSVGGAYSEQYF

size: NA
J: TRBJ2-7
D: TRBD1
V: TRBV5-1
DNA: TGCGCCAGCAGCACCGGGACAGGGGGCCCCGAGCAGTACTTC
CDR3: CASSTGTGGPEQYF

size: NA
J: TRBJ1-1
D: TRBD1
V: TRBV29-1
DNA: TGCAGCGTCCAACAGGGGCCCCACACTGAAGCTTTCTTT
CDR3: CSVQQGPHTEAFF

size: NA
J: TRBJ2-7
D: NA
V: TRBV21-1
DNA: TGTGCCAGCAGCAAAGCGCTGAAGTCGTGGGCTAGCGGGAGGGCCCGGGACGAGCAGTACTTC
CDR3: CASSKALKSWASGRARDEQYF

size: NA
J: TRBJ2-7
D: TRBD2
V: TRBV5-1
DNA: TGCGCCGGCAGCTTCGGGACTAGCTCCTACGAGCAGTACTTC
CDR3: CAGSFGTSSYEQYF

size: NA
J: TRBJ2-1
D: TRBD2
V: TRBV9
DNA: TGTGCCAGCAGCTATACTAGCGGGGGGGCTAATGAGCAGTTCTTC
CDR3: CASSYTSGGANEQFF

size: once
J: TRBJ2-1
D: NA
V: TRBV9
DNA: TGTGCCAGCAGCACAACGACTAGTCGCAATGAGCAGTTCTTC
CDR3: CASSTTTSRNEQFF

size: NA
J: TRBJ1-2
D: NA
V: TRBV6-1
DNA: TGTGCCAGCAGTGCCCCCTGGGAGGTGGGCTATGGCTACACCTTC
CDR3: CASSAPWEVGYGYTF

size: NA
J: TRBJ2-1
D: NA
V: TRBV9
DNA: TGTGCCAGCAGCGCGGGGATAGCAGGGACCTTTGAGCAGTTCTTC
CDR3: CASSAGIAGTFEQFF

size: NA
J: TRBJ2-3
D: TRBD2
V: TRBV30
DNA: TGTGCCTGGAGACCGACAGTTGGACTAGCGGGGGGGAATACGCAGTATTTT
CDR3: CAWRPTVGLAGGNTQYF

size: NA
J: TRBJ2-1
D: TRBD2
V: TRBV6-4
DNA: TGTGCCAGGATAACTGGGCGGGAGTGTGTCTGCAATGAGCAGTTCTTC
CDR3: CARITGRECVCNEQFF

size: few
J: TRBJ2-2
D: TRBD2
V: TRBV5-4
DNA: TGTGCCAGCAGCTCGGGACTAGCGGGGCCCGGGGAGCTGTTTTTT
CDR3: CASSSGLAGPGELFF

size: NA
J: TRBJ1-6
D: NA
V: TRBV2
DNA: TGTGCCAGCGGGGCAGGCGATAGCTCCTATAATTCACCCCTCCACTTT
CDR3: CASGAGDSSYNSPLHF

size: NA
J: TRBJ2-7
D: NA
V: TRBV5-1
DNA: TGCGCCAGCAGCTTGGCGGGGGACCGCCTGAAGTACTTC
CDR3: CASSLAGDRLKYF

size: NA
J: TRBJ1-5
D: TRBD1
V: TRBV6-5
DNA: TGTGCCAGCAGAAGGACAGGCCCAAATCAGCCCCAGCATTTT
CDR3: CASRRTGPNQPQHF

size: NA
J: TRBJ1-2
D: NA
V: TRBV7-9
DNA: TGTGCCACATCACAGAACTATGGCTACACCTTC
CDR3: CATSQNYGYTF

size: NA
J: TRBJ1-4
D: TRBD1
V: TRBV11-2
DNA: TGTGCCAGCAGCTTAGGGACAGGGAGTTATAATGAAAAACTGTTTTTT
CDR3: CASSLGTGSYNEKLFF

size: NA
J: TRBJ2-5
D: TRBD1
V: TRBV7-9
DNA: TGTGCCAGCAGCGGACCGGGACAGGGGAAAGAGACCCAGTACTTC
CDR3: CASSGPGQGKETQYF